What follows are 13 T cell receptor beta chains derived from one specimen sequenced in a study of shared clonotypes between healthy human individuals. TCRdb's table, derived via immunoSEQ multiplex PCR, lists solely in-frame clones and lacks some. The table has a few million clones, roughly 92% seen once. Sequenced sample: naive CD4+ T cells sorted from blood. Subset here: CD45RA+ positively selected. The receptors come from a man aged 18 to 29 in good health.

The chain joins TRBV25-1 to TRBJ1-2, with 8 bases matching TRBD1. After removal of 2 bases from V and 4 bases from J, the junction contained 3 bases not matched to a gene. The CDR3 has 14 residues. Germline loops: CDR1 MGHDK, CDR2 SYGVNS. The DNA of the CDR3 is TGTGCCAGCAGTGAACCAGGGGGCGGCTATGGCTACACCTTC. Translation gives CASSEPGGGYGYTF.

V gene TRBV19 combines with J gene TRBJ2-6, with 7 nucleotides matching TRBD2. Germline CDR1 is LNHDA and CDR2 is SQIVND (reference sequence). The CDR3 has 16 amino acids. J gave up 0 bases and V 1 base, and 0 bases lay outside the gene matches. The CDR3: CASSIGGSSGANVLTF. CDR3 nucleotides: TGTGCCAGTAGTATAGGCGGGAGCTCTGGGGCCAACGTCCTGACTTTC.

The chain joins TRBV6-5 to TRBJ2-3; perhaps TRBD2 as D (5 bases). Looked up from germline, CDR1 is MNHEY and CDR2 is SVGAGI. V was cut by 2 bases and J by 8 bases, with 14 bases left in between. This CDR3 comprises 14 residues. The CDR3 reads CASSYHGKGSTQYF. The CDR3 bases are TGTGCCAGCAGTTACCACGGGAAAGGGAGTACGCAGTATTTT.

This rearrangement joins TRBV5-8 to TRBJ2-1; possible D gene TRBD2, 6 bases. The CDR3 is made up of 16 amino acids. CDR1 and CDR2 (germline): SGHTS, YDEGEE. V shed 1 base and J shed 6 bases, with 17 bases lying between them. The CDR3 region is CASSLLGTVPSNEQFF. The DNA of the CDR3 is TGTGCCAGCAGCTTGTTAGGGACTGTCCCCTCCAATGAGCAGTTCTTC.

The CDR3 sequence is CASSPRDSANYGYTF. CDR3 sequence (DNA): TGTGCCAGCAGCCCCAGGGACAGTGCTAACTATGGCTACACCTTC. The chain joins TRBV2 to TRBJ1-2, with 7 positions matching TRBD1. The germline V gene encodes CDR1 SNHLY and CDR2 FYNNEI. CDR3 length: 15 amino acids. V shed 6 bases, J shed 0 bases, and the junction held 7 bases outside the gene matches.

V is TRBV4-2 and J is TRBJ2-3, with TRBD2 matching over 11 bases. The length of the CDR3 is 16 residues. Unmatched junction bases numbered 9, after V lost 4 bases and J lost 6 bases. The germline V gene has CDR1 LGHNA and CDR2 YNFKEQ. CDR3 DNA: TGTGCCAGCAGCCTTAGCGGGGGGGCCAGTTGGGATACGCAGTATTTT. Protein product: CASSLSGGASWDTQYF.

This clone was seen more than once but under ten times. The sample contains more than one DNA sequence encoding this CDR3. The chain combines TRBV18 with TRBJ1-6; 8 bases map to TRBD1. Germline trimming cut 3 bases from V and 5 bases from J; bases unmatched to any gene: 0. The CDR3 length is 14 residues. Looked up from germline, CDR1 is KGHSH and CDR2 is LQKENI. The CDR3 bases are TGTGCCAGCTCACCGACAGGGGATAATTCACCCCTCCACTTT. The encoded protein is CASSPTGDNSPLHF. Drawing the rest from reference TRBV18 and TRBJ1-6, the complete variable domain is NAGVMQNPRHLVRRRGQEARLRCSPMKGHSHVYWYRQLPEEGLKFMVYLQKENIIDESGMPKERFSAEFPKEGPSILRIQQVVRGDSAAYFCASSPTGDNSPLHFGNGTRLTVT.

V usage is TRBV4-1 and J usage is TRBJ1-1, with 8 bases that match TRBD1. The CDR3 consists of 16 residues. Trimming at V came to 4 bases and at J to 0 bases, leaving 7 bases not matched to a gene. The germline V gene has CDR1 MGHRA and CDR2 YSYEKL. This CDR3 is CASSPWTGFMNTEAFF. The CDR3 DNA is TGCGCCAGCAGCCCATGGACAGGGTTTATGAACACTGAAGCTTTCTTT.

In regard to this clone: The sample carries other DNA sequences with the same CDR3. The V and J genes are TRBV18 and TRBJ2-1; no reliable D call. This CDR3 is built from 15 residues. Trimming removed 1 base from V and 1 base from J, with 8 bases in between. Germline values: CDR1 KGHSH, CDR2 LQKENI. This CDR3 reads CASSPQSGSYNEQFF. CDR3 nucleotides: TGTGCCAGCTCACCACAAAGTGGATCCTACAATGAGCAGTTCTTC. Drawing the rest from reference TRBV18 and TRBJ2-1, the complete variable domain is NAGVMQNPRHLVRRRGQEARLRCSPMKGHSHVYWYRQLPEEGLKFMVYLQKENIIDESGMPKERFSAEFPKEGPSILRIQQVVRGDSAAYFCASSPQSGSYNEQFFGPGTRLTVL.

The rearrangement links TRBV2 to TRBJ2-5, with D tentatively TRBD2 (6 bases). The CDR3 sequence is 13 residues long. Germline assignment: CDR1 SNHLY and CDR2 FYNNEI. V gave up 2 bases and J gave up 4 bases, with 8 bases separating them. CDR3 sequence (DNA): TGTGCCAGCAGTGAATTGGGGGGAGAGACCCAGTACTTC. Protein sequence: CASSELGGETQYF.

This rearrangement joins TRBV7-2 to TRBJ1-6, with TRBD1 identical over 8 bases. The trim removed 2 bases at V and 7 bases at J, leaving 7 bases unmatched. Germline values: CDR1 SGHTA, CDR2 FQGNSA. The CDR3 totals 16 residues. This CDR3 reads CASSLSRTGRNSPLHF. The CDR3 bases are TGTGCCAGCAGCTTATCCCGGACAGGGCGGAATTCACCCCTCCACTTT.

The chain couples TRBV4-3 to TRBJ2-3; 14 bases line up with TRBD2. This CDR3 contains 17 residues. V was clipped by 4 bases and J by 4 bases; unmatched bases: 7. Germline-derived CDR1 and CDR2 are LGHNA and YSLEER. The CDR3: CASSLRGTSGSADTQYF. CDR3 coding DNA: TGCGCCAGCAGCCTTCGGGGGACTAGCGGGAGCGCAGATACGCAGTATTTT.

V usage is TRBV7-2 and J usage is TRBJ1-5; D is unresolved. The CDR3 sequence is 17 residues long. V lost 5 bases to trimming and J lost 1 base, with 18 bases between them. Germline lookup yields CDR1 SGHTA and CDR2 FQGNSA. The DNA of the CDR3 is TGTGCCAGCAGCCGAGTGCCCCCGGGTGGGAGCAATCAGCCCCAGCATTTT. This gives the protein CASSRVPPGGSNQPQHF. Complete variable domain (other parts from reference TRBV7-2 and TRBJ1-5): GAGVSQSPSNKVTEKGKDVELRCDPISGHTALYWYRQSLGQGLEFLIYFQGNSAPDKSGLPSDRFSAERTGGSVSTLTIQRTQQEDSAVYLCASSRVPPGGSNQPQHFGDGTRLSIL.